One TCR beta chain is described in this entry. The data derive from a study of blood T cell repertoires in COVID-19. Study background: COVID-19 samples from acute and convalescent phases originated in the United States, Italy and Spain. The analysed material was cDNA or gDNA that came from T cells, B-cell-depleted T cells, or PBMCs.

Assay used: immunoSEQ multiplex PCR; TCRdb lists only in-frame clones, some missing. The sample carries about 130,000 clones, roughly 72% recorded once. Germline values: CDR1 SGHKS, CDR2 YYEKEE (reference sequence). The CDR3 loop spans 18 amino acids. J lost 2 bases, V lost 2 bases, and 12 bases had no gene match. Material for sequencing was peripheral blood. The sequence was collected from a human donor in a cohort sampled during active COVID-19. This chain links TRBV5-5 with TRBJ2-2; 7 bases align to TRBD1. In DNA form, the CDR3 reads TGTGCCAGCAGCTTTCCCAATGAGGGGGCTAGAAACACCGGGGAGCTGTTTTTT. It yields the protein CASSFPNEGARNTGELFF. Full variable domain (outside the CDR3, taken from reference TRBV5-5 and TRBJ2-2): DAGVTQSPTHLIKTRGQQVTLRCSPISGHKSVSWYQQVLGQGPQFIFQYYEKEERGRGNFPDRFSARQFPNYSSELNVNALLLGDSALYLCASSFPNEGARNTGELFFGEGSRLTVL.